The clone carrying this TCR beta chain was detected once. This entry is derived from a study of T cells after yellow fever vaccination. V was shortened by 6 bases and J by 0 bases, with 18 bases between the two germline ends. The germline CDR1 and CDR2 sequences are DFQATT and SNEGSKA (reference sequence). This CDR3 region has 15 residues. TCRdb re-called the 5' RACE reads through MiXCR, storing one row per CDR3 protein. The sample yields 450,000 to 550,000 distinct CDR3 sequences, 21% seen once. This chain links TRBV20-1 with TRBJ2-7; D perhaps matches TRBD1 (6 bases). The TCR was taken from a man between 18 and 35 years old who received the YFV17D yellow fever vaccine. The starting material was PBMCs, obtained approximately 22 days after the first yellow fever vaccination. CDR3 sequence (DNA): TGCAGTGCCGCAATGTACCGGGACATCTCCTACGAGCAGTACTTC. Translated, it gives CSAAMYRDISYEQYF.